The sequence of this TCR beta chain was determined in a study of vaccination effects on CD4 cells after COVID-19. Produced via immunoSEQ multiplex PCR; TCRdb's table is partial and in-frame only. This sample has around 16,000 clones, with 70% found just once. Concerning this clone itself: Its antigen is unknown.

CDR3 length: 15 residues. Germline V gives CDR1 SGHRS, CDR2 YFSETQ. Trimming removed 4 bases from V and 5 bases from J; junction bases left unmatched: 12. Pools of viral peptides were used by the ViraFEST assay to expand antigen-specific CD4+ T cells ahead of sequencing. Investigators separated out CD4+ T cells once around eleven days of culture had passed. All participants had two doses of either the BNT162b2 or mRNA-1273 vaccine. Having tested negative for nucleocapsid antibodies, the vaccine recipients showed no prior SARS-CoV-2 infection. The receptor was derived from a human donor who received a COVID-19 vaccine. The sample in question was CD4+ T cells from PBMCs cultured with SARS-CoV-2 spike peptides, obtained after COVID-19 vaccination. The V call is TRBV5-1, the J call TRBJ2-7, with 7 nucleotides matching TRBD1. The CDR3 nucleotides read TGCGCCAGCAGCATTATGGGTGACAGGGTCCACGAGCAGTACTTC. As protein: CASSIMGDRVHEQYF.